The rows below give T cell receptor beta chains drawn from one sample of a study of blood T cell repertoires in COVID-19. Sequencing used immunoSEQ multiplex PCR; TCRdb keeps in-frame clones, though not all of them. Seen here are under 250,000 clones, roughly four fifths observed once, and the top ten hold about 2.5%. Source material: peripheral blood. These receptors came from a middle-aged woman with active or convalescent COVID-19. The CDR3 runs from the conserved cysteine through the conserved F or W. The D gene is left open where the match is weak. Some rows have no size entry. The others give once, few or many, or a class for an expanded clone.

>TRBJ1-2|TRBD1|.|TRBV5-4
CASRERQGNYGYTF
TGTGCCAGCAGGGAGAGACAGGGGAACTATGGCTACACCTTC
>TRBJ2-5|TRBD2|once|TRBV24-1
CATGTSGGPGETQYF
TGTGCCACCGGGACTAGCGGGGGGCCGGGCGAGACCCAGTACTTC
>TRBJ2-1|TRBD1|.|TRBV5-4
CASSEGGRGHNEQFF
TGTGCCAGCAGCGAAGGGGGCAGGGGCCACAATGAGCAGTTCTTC
>TRBJ2-7|TRBD2|.|TRBV5-1
CASSPSGGSSYEQYF
TGCGCCAGCTCGCCTAGCGGGGGGAGCTCCTACGAGCAGTACTTC
>TRBJ2-1|.|.|TRBV19
CASRIGGSSYNEQFF
TGTGCCAGTAGAATTGGGGGGAGCTCCTACAATGAGCAGTTCTTC
>TRBJ2-2|TRBD2|few|TRBV7-9
CASSQGLAGGPIGELFF
TGTGCCAGCAGCCAGGGACTAGCGGGAGGGCCGATCGGGGAGCTGTTTTTT
>TRBJ2-7|TRBD1|.|TRBV18
CASSQGTATYEQYF
TGTGCCAGCTCACAGGGGACAGCTACATACGAGCAGTACTTC
>TRBJ1-4|TRBD1|.|TRBV19
CASNEGQLNEKLFF
TGTGCCAGTAACGAGGGACAGCTTAATGAAAAACTGTTTTTT
>TRBJ1-1|TRBD1|.|TRBV10-1
CASSDLGGEAFF
TGCGCCAGCAGTGATTTAGGGGGCGAAGCTTTCTTT
>TRBJ2-3|.|.|TRBV6-1
CASSESPVLTDTQYF
TGTGCCAGCAGTGAATCCCCCGTTCTCACAGATACGCAGTATTTT
>TRBJ1-5|.|.|TRBV30
CAWSVRSSQPQHF
TGTGCCTGGAGTGTACGTTCGAGTCAGCCCCAGCATTTT
>TRBJ1-1|.|.|TRBV7-6
CASSLVSGLYVNTEAFF
TGTGCCAGCAGCTTAGTTTCTGGACTATACGTGAACACTGAAGCTTTCTTT
>TRBJ2-2|.|.|TRBV4-3
CASSQDPGRVNTGELFF
TGCGCCAGCAGCCAAGACCCTGGCAGGGTGAACACCGGGGAGCTGTTTTTT
>TRBJ2-2|TRBD2|.|TRBV9
CASSASGGNTGELFF
TGTGCCAGCAGCGCTAGCGGGGGGAACACCGGGGAGCTGTTTTTT
>TRBJ1-2|.|few|TRBV7-2
CASSPRRGGSDYGYTF
TGTGCCAGCAGCCCGCGTCGGGGGGGCTCGGACTATGGCTACACCTTC
>TRBJ1-5|.|.|TRBV30
CAWSKGGNQPQHF
TGTGCCTGGAGTAAGGGGGGGAATCAGCCCCAGCATTTT
>TRBJ2-7|.|.|TRBV23-1
CASSQLGQSYEQYF
TGCGCCAGCAGTCAATTGGGGCAGAGTTACGAGCAGTACTTC
>TRBJ1-2|TRBD1|.|TRBV30
CAWRDRGVFFGYTF
TGTGCCTGGAGGGACAGGGGTGTGTTTTTCGGCTACACCTTC
>TRBJ1-2|.|few|TRBV4-2
CASSQDLQGSYGYTF
TGTGCCAGCAGCCAAGATTTACAGGGATCTTATGGCTACACCTTC
>TRBJ1-2|TRBD1|.|TRBV7-2
CASSRHRDRGHVYGYTF
TGTGCCAGCAGCAGACACCGGGACAGGGGGCACGTCTATGGCTACACCTTC
>TRBJ2-3|.|.|TRBV5-4
CASSSRLGTDTQYF
TGTGCCAGCAGCTCGCGTCTTGGCACAGATACGCAGTATTTT
>TRBJ1-3|.|.|TRBV28
CASSSDRSLGNTIYF
TGTGCCAGCAGTTCAGACAGATCCTTAGGAAACACCATATATTTT
>TRBJ1-1|.|.|TRBV24-1
CATPHRQNTEAFF
TGTGCCACCCCGCACAGGCAGAACACTGAAGCTTTCTTT
>TRBJ2-3|TRBD2|.|TRBV7-9
CASSVGRPGGRTDTQYF
TGTGCCAGCAGCGTAGGTCGTCCGGGGGGACGCACAGATACGCAGTATTTT
>TRBJ1-1|.|.|TRBV2
CASIRGTNMNTEAFF
TGTGCCAGCATTAGGGGGACAAACATGAACACTGAAGCTTTCTTT
>TRBJ1-2|.|.|TRBV30
CAFTGQPMDGYTF
TGTGCCTTCACAGGTCAGCCGATGGATGGCTACACCTTC
>TRBJ2-4|.|.|TRBV5-4
CASSLLTNRAKNIQYF
TGTGCCAGCAGCTTGCTAACTAACCGAGCCAAAAACATTCAGTACTTC
>TRBJ2-4|TRBD1|.|TRBV6-1
CASSEGQGAKNIQYF
TGTGCCAGCAGTGAAGGACAGGGGGCCAAAAACATTCAGTACTTC
>TRBJ1-6|TRBD1|.|TRBV30
CAWSGGRENNSPLHF
TGTGCCTGGTCAGGGGGAAGAGAGAATAATTCACCCCTCCACTTT
>TRBJ2-1|TRBD1|.|TRBV7-2
CASSSDRDSFNEQFF
TGTGCCAGCAGTTCTGACAGGGATTCTTTCAATGAGCAGTTCTTC
>TRBJ1-5|TRBD1|.|TRBV19
CASRGGQGGNQPQHF
TGTGCCAGTCGAGGTGGACAGGGTGGCAATCAGCCCCAGCATTTT
>TRBJ2-2|.|.|TRBV19
CASSISGGALNTGELFF
TGTGCCAGTAGTATATCGGGTGGGGCCTTGAACACCGGGGAGCTGTTTTTT
>TRBJ2-3|.|.|TRBV5-1
CASSLAPGGKADTQYF
TGCGCCAGCAGCTTGGCGCCGGGCGGGAAGGCAGATACGCAGTATTTT
>TRBJ1-2|.|.|TRBV19
CASSIEGSYGYTF
TGTGCCAGTAGTATTGAAGGGAGCTATGGCTACACCTTC
>TRBJ2-1|TRBD2|once|TRBV5-1
CASSGVAGGYNEQFF
TGCGCCAGCAGTGGAGTAGCGGGAGGGTACAATGAGCAGTTCTTC
>TRBJ2-7|TRBD2|.|TRBV29-1
CSVTLAGVSYEQYF
TGCAGCGTTACTCTAGCGGGAGTTTCCTACGAGCAGTACTTC
>TRBJ1-2|TRBD1|.|TRBV30
CAWSRGQGGYGYTF
TGTGCCTGGAGTAGGGGACAGGGCGGCTATGGCTACACCTTC
>TRBJ1-3|.|.|TRBV6-5
CASRQEKQGGNTIYF
TGTGCCAGCAGACAAGAAAAACAGGGCGGAAACACCATATATTTT
>TRBJ2-1|.|.|TRBV4-3
CASSQAAGPSYNEQFF
TGCGCCAGCAGCCAAGCGGCGGGGCCCTCCTACAATGAGCAGTTCTTC
>TRBJ2-7|TRBD2|.|TRBV20-1
CSASPTGGSFYEQYF
TGCAGTGCTAGTCCCACGGGGGGATCTTTCTACGAGCAGTACTTC
>TRBJ2-5|.|.|TRBV12-3/TRBV12-4
CASISGYQETQYF
TGTGCCAGCATTTCAGGGTACCAAGAGACCCAGTACTTC